The 16 T cell receptor beta chains below all came from one sample that was sequenced in a study of CD8+ T cells in alopecia areata. This sample's treatment: oral pan-JAK inhibitor, 5-10 mg twice daily. Following extraction, RNA underwent reverse transcription to cDNA, which served as the sequencing template. TCRdb's copy holds only in-frame clones and misses some; the assay was immunoSEQ multiplex PCR. The sample has around 170,000 clones, approximately 50% seen once; the top ten hold 10%. The specimen was CD8+ T cells sorted from blood, collected around week 54, from a patient treated with tofacitinib. The source is a human donor with alopecia areata.

This chain links TRBV29-1 with TRBJ2-7, with 8 nucleotides matching TRBD2. The CDR3 contains 13 residues. V shed 7 bases and J 3 bases; nucleotides not matched to a gene: 8. Germline CDR1 is SQVTM and CDR2 is ANQGSEA. The CDR3 nucleotides are TGCAGCGCGGGGGGGACGGATGACTACGAGCAGTACTTC. Residues: CSAGGTDDYEQYF.

This clone turned up a few times. This sequence joins TRBV5-6 and TRBJ2-7; D tentatively reads TRBD1 or TRBD2 (5 bases each). This CDR3 has 15 amino acids. Germline-derived CDR1 and CDR2 are SGHDT and YYEEEE. The V and J ends lost 4 bases and 5 bases respectively, with 19 bases between them. The chain's CDR3 is CASSAWKGAGHEQYF. The DNA for the CDR3 is TGTGCCAGCAGCGCCTGGAAAGGGGCGGGCCACGAGCAGTACTTC.

The rearrangement joins TRBV6-5 to TRBJ1-2; 7 nucleotides align to TRBD1. From germline, CDR1 is MNHEY and CDR2 SVGAGI. V was clipped by 2 bases and J by 6 bases; unmatched bases: 6. The CDR3 has 14 amino acids. This CDR3 reads CASSYGTEGNGYTF. The CDR3 DNA reads as TGTGCCAGCAGTTACGGGACAGAGGGTAATGGCTACACCTTC.

The chain uses TRBV5-1 and TRBJ2-2; weak D call: TRBD2 (5 bases). The CDR3 has 16 residues. The germline V gene encodes CDR1 SGHRS and CDR2 YFSETQ. V lost 2 bases, J lost 6 bases, and 17 bases lay in between. CDR3 DNA sequence: TGCGCCAGCAGCTTTGTTCCCAGAATGGAGGCCGGGGAGCTGTTTTTT. Translated: CASSFVPRMEAGELFF.

The chain is built from TRBV7-6 and TRBJ1-2, with 7 positions matching TRBD1. Looked up from germline, CDR1 is SGHVS and CDR2 is FNYEAQ. CDR3 length equals 14 residues. J lost 6 bases, V lost 1 base, and 5 bases had no gene match. CDR3: CASSLGEGGNGYTF. The CDR3 DNA reads TGTGCCAGCAGCTTAGGAGAAGGGGGCAATGGCTACACCTTC.

V and J are TRBV2 and TRBJ2-1; 7 bases fit TRBD1. CDR1 is SNHLY and CDR2 is FYNNEI in the germline V gene. The CDR3 covers 12 residues. J gave up 8 bases and V 7 bases, and 5 bases lay outside the gene matches. CDR3 bases: TGTGCCAGCACACCAGACAGGGATGAGCAGTTCTTC. It encodes CASTPDRDEQFF.

This clone was detected only a few times. V is TRBV10-3 and J is TRBJ1-1; D is perhaps TRBD1 (6 bases). V was shortened by 9 bases and J by 11 bases, with 16 bases between the two germline ends. The CDR3 has 11 residues. Germline V gives CDR1 ENHRY, CDR2 SYGVKD. The CDR3 region is CAIGGRLDAFF. CDR3 nucleotides: TGTGCCATTGGGGGGCGATTGGATGCTTTCTTT.

This clone was recorded a few times. The chain couples TRBV10-3 to TRBJ1-1; D is undetermined. Germline V gene sequence: CDR1 ENHRY, CDR2 SYGVKD. The V and J ends lost 8 bases and 1 base respectively, with 11 bases between them. The CDR3 totals 13 residues. The CDR3 bases are TGTGCCATCTTGACCCCACCGAACACTGAAGCTTTCTTT. Protein sequence: CAILTPPNTEAFF.

The CDR3 nucleotides read TGTGCCAGCAGCCCTACCCGGGACAACCTCTACGAGCAGTACTTC. Its translation: CASSPTRDNLYEQYF. The chain links TRBV13 to TRBJ2-7; weak D call: TRBD1 (6 bases). V was cut by 5 bases and J by 3 bases, with 17 bases left in between. Germline CDR1 is PRHDT and CDR2 is FYEKMQ (reference sequence). The CDR3 has 15 amino acids.

This clone appeared a few times. CDR3 DNA: TGCGCCAGCAGCCTACGGGCCCTCCGGGACGATGAGCAGTTCTTC. Its protein is CASSLRALRDDEQFF. The chain has TRBV5-1 and TRBJ2-1; either TRBD1 or TRBD2 may supply D (5 bases each). The germline gives CDR1 SGHRS, CDR2 YFSETQ. This CDR3 has 15 residues. V lost 4 bases to trimming and J lost 8 bases, with 19 bases between them.

The chain combines TRBV5-1 with TRBJ2-4, with 9 bases that match TRBD2. This CDR3 has 16 amino acids. Germline lookup yields CDR1 SGHRS and CDR2 YFSETQ. The V and J ends lost 1 base and 0 bases, in that order; junction bases with no gene match: 2. The CDR3 reads CASSLLSGGAKNIQYF. CDR3 coding DNA: TGCGCCAGCAGCTTGCTTAGCGGGGGAGCCAAAAACATTCAGTACTTC.

The DNA for the CDR3 is TGTGCCAGCAGCTTAGTCCCAACAGTTGGGAACACTGAAGCTTTCTTT. This encodes CASSLVPTVGNTEAFF. This rearrangement joins TRBV7-8 to TRBJ1-1; no firm D call. Germline V gene sequence: CDR1 SGHVS, CDR2 FQNEAQ. The CDR3 totals 16 residues. Trimming stripped 1 base from V and 1 base from J, with 13 bases between.

This chain connects TRBV9 to TRBJ1-6; 7 positions agree with TRBD1. This CDR3 is 15 amino acids long. Germline V lookup: CDR1 SGDLS, CDR2 YYNGEE. V lost 0 bases and J lost 7; bases outside the gene matches: 4. This CDR3 reads CASSVEGAPNSPLHF. The CDR3 coding sequence is TGTGCCAGCAGCGTAGAGGGGGCGCCGAATTCACCCCTCCACTTT.

This clone was detected a few times. The gene calls are TRBV11-2 and TRBJ1-5; no clear D gene. The CDR3 length is 14 residues. V gave up 3 bases and J gave up 2 bases, with 8 bases separating them. Germline V CDR1 and CDR2: SGHAT, FQNNGV. The CDR3 reads CASSLTGGNQPQHF. The CDR3 DNA reads TGTGCCAGCAGCTTGACCGGGGGCAATCAGCCCCAGCATTTT.

This clone was seen only a few times. J is TRBJ1-1 and V is TRBV5-6; D gene unclear. With 2 bases removed from V and 0 bases from J, the gap between germline ends came to 11 bases. From germline, CDR1 is SGHDT and CDR2 YYEEEE. This CDR3 is built from 15 residues. CDR3 amino acids: CASSFLKGMNTEAFF. CDR3 nucleotide sequence: TGTGCCAGCAGCTTTCTTAAAGGGATGAACACTGAAGCTTTCTTT.

For this clone: The sample carries other DNA sequences with the same CDR3. The chain carries TRBV15 and TRBJ2-7, with 9 nucleotides matching TRBD1. The V gene's germline CDR1 is LNHNV and CDR2 YYDKDF (reference sequence). V lost 3 bases and J lost 5; bases outside the gene matches: 2. This CDR3 has 13 amino acids. The CDR3 region is CATSRDRGHEQYF. CDR3 in DNA: TGTGCCACCAGCAGGGACAGGGGCCACGAGCAGTACTTC.